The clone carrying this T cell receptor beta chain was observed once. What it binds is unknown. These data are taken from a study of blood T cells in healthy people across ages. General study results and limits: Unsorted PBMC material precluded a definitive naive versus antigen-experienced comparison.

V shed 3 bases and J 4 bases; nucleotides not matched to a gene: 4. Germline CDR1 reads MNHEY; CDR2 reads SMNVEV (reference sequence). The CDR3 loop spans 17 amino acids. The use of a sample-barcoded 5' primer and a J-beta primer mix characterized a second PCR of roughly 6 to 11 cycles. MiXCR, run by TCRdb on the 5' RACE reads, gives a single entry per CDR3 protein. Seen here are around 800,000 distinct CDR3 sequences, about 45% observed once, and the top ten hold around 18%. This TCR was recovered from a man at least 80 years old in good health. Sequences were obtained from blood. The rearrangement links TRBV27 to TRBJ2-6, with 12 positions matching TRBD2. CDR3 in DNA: TGTGCCAGCAGTTTCCTAGCGGGGGGGCTCGGGGCCAACGTCCTGACTTTC. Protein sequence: CASSFLAGGLGANVLTF.